The 16 T cell receptor beta chains reported below all come from one sample, sequenced in a study of T-cell reconstitution after alpha-beta-depleted transplantation in children. Preparation of the TCRbeta library involved a method that used unique molecular identifiers. TCRdb independently ran MiXCR on the PCR reads; one entry per CDR3 protein. The table includes some 830,000 distinct CDR3 sequences, about 15% detected once. Here the sequenced sample was PBMCs, mostly from graft donor cells, taken 360 days after TCRalphabeta/CD19-depleted stem cell transplant. These receptors were collected from a male patient between 5 and 17 years old who had a stem cell transplant for acute lymphoblastic leukemia, so the T cells may come from the graft donor.

At least ten counts were recorded for this clonotype. V usage is TRBV21-1 and J usage is TRBJ2-7; whether TRBD1, the table's D call, matches the DNA was not checked. TRBV21-1 is annotated as a pseudogene. The CDR3 length is 15 residues. This CDR3 reads CASSPTGMRPYEQYF. The DNA for the CDR3 is TGTGCCAGCAGCCCAACCGGGATGAGACCCTACGAGCAGTACTTC.

This clonotype was recorded many times. CDR3 bases: TGTGCCAGCAGTTTCGCCTATGGCTACACCTTC. Its protein product is CASSFAYGYTF. The rearrangement links TRBV12-3 or TRBV12-4 to TRBJ1-2; D call uncertain. Trimming cost V 3 bases and J 4 bases, with 3 bases left between them. CDR3 length equals 11 residues.

CDR3: CASRETGDLNTGELFF. DNA of the CDR3: TGTGCCAGCAGGGAAACAGGGGACTTGAACACCGGGGAGCTGTTTTTT. The gene calls are TRBV9 and TRBJ2-2; weak D call: TRBD1 (7 bases). The CDR3 has 16 residues. V lost 5 bases, J lost 1 base, and 15 bases lay in between. The V gene's germline CDR1 is SGDLS and CDR2 YYNGEE.

This chain links TRBV11-2 with TRBJ2-3, with D perhaps TRBD1 (5 bases). Germline V gene lookup returns CDR1 SGHAT and CDR2 FQNNGV. The CDR3 is 14 residues long. V shed 3 bases and J shed 4 bases, with 11 bases lying between them. CDR3 region: CASSFRVGADTQYF. CDR3 sequence (DNA): TGTGCCAGCAGCTTCAGGGTAGGCGCAGATACGCAGTATTTT.

This rearrangement joins TRBV10-3 to TRBJ1-6; 8 bases agree with TRBD1. V shed 0 bases and J 7 bases; nucleotides not matched to a gene: 8. Germline assignment: CDR1 ENHRY and CDR2 SYGVKD. The CDR3 sequence is 17 residues long. The CDR3, as DNA: TGTGCCATCAGTGAGTCCGAGACAGGGGCGTTAAATTCACCCCTCCACTTT. The encoded protein is CAISESETGALNSPLHF.

V gene TRBV7-6 combines with J gene TRBJ2-7; D may be TRBD2 (6 bases). Germline values: CDR1 SGHVS, CDR2 FNYEAQ. V lost 1 base and J lost 7, with 17 bases in between. This CDR3 has 15 residues. As DNA, the CDR3 is TGTGCCAGCAGCTTAGTAGGGACTGGGGTTGGGGAGCAGTACTTC. Its translation: CASSLVGTGVGEQYF.

This clonotype was detected a few times. The gene calls are TRBV18 and TRBJ2-7, with 10 bases identical to TRBD2. This CDR3 comprises 17 residues. V shed 1 base, J shed 0 bases, and the junction held 6 bases outside the gene matches. CDR1 is KGHSH and CDR2 is LQKENI in the germline V gene. CDR3: CASSPLMTSGPSYEQYF. In nucleotides, the CDR3 is TGTGCCAGCTCACCACTCATGACTAGCGGGCCCTCCTACGAGCAGTACTTC. Using reference TRBV18 and TRBJ2-7 for the parts outside the CDR3, the full variable domain is NAGVMQNPRHLVRRRGQEARLRCSPMKGHSHVYWYRQLPEEGLKFMVYLQKENIIDESGMPKERFSAEFPKEGPSILRIQQVVRGDSAAYFCASSPLMTSGPSYEQYFGPGTRLTVT.

A few counts support this clonotype. The chain combines TRBV13 with TRBJ2-3; 9 nucleotides align to TRBD1. The CDR3 has 16 amino acids. CDR1 is PRHDT and CDR2 is FYEKMQ in the germline V gene (reference sequence). The V gene end was trimmed by 5 bases and the J gene end by 5 bases; junction bases not matched to a gene: 11. The DNA of the CDR3 is TGTGCCAGCAGCCCCAATCCGGGACAGGGTAAAGATACGCAGTATTTT. Protein product: CASSPNPGQGKDTQYF.

This clonotype came up a few times. The chain uses TRBV2 and TRBJ2-1; 7 bases match TRBD2. The CDR3 has 13 residues. Germline V gene data show CDR1 as SNHLY and CDR2 as FYNNEI. V was clipped by 3 bases and J by 8 bases; unmatched bases: 4. This CDR3 is CASSEWGGYEQFF. The CDR3, as DNA: TGTGCCAGCAGTGAGTGGGGGGGTTATGAGCAGTTCTTC.

This clonotype occurred a few times. The chain is built from TRBV4-1 and TRBJ2-7, with unresolved D. Trimming removed 1 base from V and 3 bases from J, with 13 bases in between. This CDR3 region has 15 residues. Germline CDR1 reads MGHRA; CDR2 reads YSYEKL. The CDR3 DNA follows: TGCGCCAGCAGCCAAGTTTGGACGGGTGACTACGAGCAGTACTTC. As protein: CASSQVWTGDYEQYF.

The V and J genes are TRBV12-3 or TRBV12-4 and TRBJ1-2; 9 bases are shared with TRBD1. V dropped 3 bases and J dropped 8; count of bases not matched to a gene: 7. The CDR3 totals 14 residues. CDR3 sequence (DNA): TGTGCCAGCAGTTTTGAGACAGGGGGGAACGGCTACACCTTC. This sequence encodes CASSFETGGNGYTF.

This clonotype was observed at least ten times. The chain links TRBV5-1 to TRBJ1-5; D is perhaps TRBD1 (5 bases). CDR3 length: 14 residues. V was clipped by 4 bases and J by 0 bases, with 8 bases between them. Germline CDR1 is SGHRS and CDR2 is YFSETQ. The CDR3 region is CASSPGDSNQPQHF. The CDR3 DNA sequence: TGCGCCAGCAGCCCGGGGGATAGCAATCAGCCCCAGCATTTT.

This clonotype was seen repeatedly, ten times or more. The genes are TRBV7-2 and TRBJ2-7; D unresolved. CDR1 is SGHTA, CDR2 FQGNSA, per germline. Between the trimmed V and J ends, which lost 2 bases and 4 bases, there was a span of 18 bases. The CDR3 is 16 residues long. The CDR3 region is CASSLKIWDPLYEQYF. The CDR3 DNA sequence: TGTGCCAGCAGCTTAAAAATTTGGGATCCGCTTTACGAGCAGTACTTC.

This clonotype was counted between two and nine times. The rearrangement joins TRBV20-1 to TRBJ1-2; D is undetermined. Trimming stripped 3 bases from V and 3 bases from J, with 17 bases between. The CDR3 runs 15 residues. CDR1 is DFQATT, CDR2 SNEGSKA, per germline (reference sequence). CDR3 residues: CSARRWEALDYGYTF. CDR3 sequence (DNA): TGCAGTGCTAGGAGGTGGGAGGCCCTTGACTATGGCTACACCTTC.

This clonotype was seen a few times. The V and J genes are TRBV13 and TRBJ2-3, with 7 bases identical to TRBD1. CDR1 PRHDT and CDR2 FYEKMQ come from the germline V gene (reference sequence). Unmatched junction bases numbered 8, after V lost 5 bases and J lost 3 bases. CDR3 size: 15 residues. CDR3 amino acids: CASSLYQGVTDTQYF. CDR3 in DNA: TGTGCCAGCAGCCTCTACCAGGGGGTGACAGATACGCAGTATTTT. Complete variable domain (other parts from reference TRBV13 and TRBJ2-3): AAGVIQSPRHLIKEKRETATLKCYPIPRHDTVYWYQQGPGQDPQFLISFYEKMQSDKGSIPDRFSAQQFSDYHSELNMSSLELGDSALYFCASSLYQGVTDTQYFGPGTRLTVL.

The chain uses TRBV19 and TRBJ2-1; D not resolved. The CDR3 has 12 amino acids. CDR1 LNHDA and CDR2 SQIVND come from the germline V gene (reference sequence). Trimming removed 8 bases at V and 8 bases at J, with 13 bases between. The CDR3: CASSWGSDEQFF. The DNA for the CDR3 is TGTGCCAGTTCATGGGGATCCGATGAGCAGTTCTTC.